This TCR beta chain was obtained from a study of shared T cell receptors in the human thymus. In this sample, this clone turned up a few times. Germline CDR1 ENHRY, CDR2 SYGVKD. The CDR3 runs to 17 residues. V was pared by 0 bases and J by 2 bases, with 17 bases between. This table comes from immunoSEQ multiplex PCR, and its TCRdb copy is limited to in-frame clones, with some not included. The top ten clones hold approximately 0.01% of a sample with about 660,000 clones, 88% of them seen once. This same sample was also part of a study on human thymus T cells. Turning to that study: Donation came from healthy Finnish infants having corrective surgery for congenital heart defects. Corrective cardiac surgery supplied the resected thymus tissue. Gene usage (both V and J) appeared biased in thymic and blood repertoires. Unrelated individuals had highly overlapping thymic repertoires, as reported in related research.

The specimen sequenced was thymocytes. The V gene is TRBV10-3, the J gene TRBJ2-7; a weak D match, TRBD2 (5 bases). The sequence was obtained from a boy less than two years old with a congenital heart defect. In DNA, the CDR3 is TGTGCCATCAGTGAGTCTAGGAGGCCTACCTTCCCCTACGAGCAGTACTTC. Its translation: CAISESRRPTFPYEQYF.